A single T cell receptor (beta chain) is shown here with its context. What it recognizes is unknown. TCRdb passed the reads through MiXCR, listing each CDR3 protein once. The sample yields nearly 450,000 distinct CDR3 sequences, roughly a third seen once. In germline, CDR1 is MNHEY, CDR2 SVGEGT. This CDR3 has 17 residues. V dropped 3 bases and J dropped 6; count of bases not matched to a gene: 13. The sample is drawn from a study of T cell repertoires in cytomegalovirus infection. At the level of the study: Public signatures in TCR beta pointed to CMV infection and matching HLA type.

The study, taken as a whole, reports: Dominating the ex vivo response were HLA-C-restricted CMV-specific TCR beta clonotypes. Identification of carriers of CMV plus the relevant HLA was performed using cumulative public TCR beta family frequency.

The chain employs TRBV6-2 or TRBV6-3 and TRBJ2-7, with 11 bases fitting TRBD2. This clonotype was obtained from a human donor in good health (CMV status not recorded). Some clones in this sample may be carry-over from other donors' samples. The sequencing sample was made of PBMCs. CDR3 in DNA: TGTGCCAGCAGTTATGGGACTAGCGGTCCCGACATACGCGAGCAGTACTTC. As protein: CASSYGTSGPDIREQYF.